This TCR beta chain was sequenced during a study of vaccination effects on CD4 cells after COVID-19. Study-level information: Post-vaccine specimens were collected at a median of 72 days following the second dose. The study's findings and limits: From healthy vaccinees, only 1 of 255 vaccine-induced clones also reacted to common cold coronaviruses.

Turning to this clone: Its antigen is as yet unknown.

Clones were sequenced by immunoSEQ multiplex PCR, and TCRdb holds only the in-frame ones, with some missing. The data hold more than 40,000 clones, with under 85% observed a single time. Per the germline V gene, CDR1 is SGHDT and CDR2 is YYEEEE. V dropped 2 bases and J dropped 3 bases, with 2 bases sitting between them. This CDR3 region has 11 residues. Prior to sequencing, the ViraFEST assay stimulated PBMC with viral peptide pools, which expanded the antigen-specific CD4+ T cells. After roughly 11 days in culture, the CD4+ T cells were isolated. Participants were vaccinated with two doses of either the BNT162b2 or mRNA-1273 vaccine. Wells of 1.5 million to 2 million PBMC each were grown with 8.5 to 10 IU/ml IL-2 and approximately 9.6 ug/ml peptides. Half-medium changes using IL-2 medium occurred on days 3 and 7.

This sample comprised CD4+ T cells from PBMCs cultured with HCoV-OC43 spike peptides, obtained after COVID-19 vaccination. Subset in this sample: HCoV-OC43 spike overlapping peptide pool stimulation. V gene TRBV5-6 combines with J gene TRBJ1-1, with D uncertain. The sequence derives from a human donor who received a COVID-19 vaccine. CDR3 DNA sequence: TGTGCCAGCAGCTTATACACTGAAGCTTTCTTT. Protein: CASSLYTEAFF. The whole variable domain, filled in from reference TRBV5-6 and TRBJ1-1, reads DAGVTQSPTHLIKTRGQQVTLRCSPKSGHDTVSWYQQALGQGPQFIFQYYEEEERQRGNFPDRFSGHQFPNYSSELNVNALLLGDSALYLCASSLYTEAFFGQGTRLTVV.